A single sample gave rise to the 13 T cell receptor beta chains below, sequenced in a study of shared T cell receptors in the human thymus. Sequencing used immunoSEQ multiplex PCR; TCRdb keeps in-frame clones, though not all of them. Found here are 700,000 or so clones, 80% to 90% of them singletons; the top ten hold around 0.01%. A further study also used this sample, focusing on human thymus T cells.

The sample taken for sequencing was thymocytes. The receptors were gathered from a girl under three years old with a congenital heart defect.

The rearrangement joins TRBV7-9 to TRBJ1-2; TRBD1 might be the D (5 bases). V shed 5 bases and J shed 4 bases, with 14 bases lying between them. There are 14 residues in the CDR3. The germline gives CDR1 SEHNR, CDR2 FQNEAQ (reference sequence). CDR3 region: CASSPRRGAYGYTF. CDR3 sequence (DNA): TGTGCCAGCAGCCCTCGGAGGGGTGCCTATGGCTACACCTTC. The full variable domain, completed using reference TRBV7-9 and TRBJ1-2, is DTGVSQNPRHKITKRGQNVTFRCDPISEHNRLYWYRQTLGQGPEFLTYFQNEAQLEKSRLLSDRFSAERPKGSFSTLEIQRTEQGDSAMYLCASSPRRGAYGYTFGSGTRLTVV.

The chain uses TRBV28 and TRBJ1-1; 7 nucleotides match TRBD1. The CDR3 is 16 residues long. After removal of 6 bases from V and 5 bases from J, the junction contained 15 bases not matched to a gene. Germline assignment: CDR1 MDHEN and CDR2 SYDVKM. The CDR3 bases are TGTGCCAGCAGCCACACAGGGGAAAGGAATGGAACTGAAGCTTTCTTT. It is translated as CASSHTGERNGTEAFF.

This chain uses TRBV7-2 with TRBJ1-2; TRBD1 matches at 12 bases. This CDR3 has 15 amino acids. Trimming took 5 bases from V and 4 from J; bases not matched to a gene: 5. Germline loops: CDR1 SGHTA, CDR2 FQGNSA. The CDR3 DNA follows: TGTGCCAGCAGCCCCGGGACAGGGGGCCCCTATGGCTACACCTTC. It codes for CASSPGTGGPYGYTF.

The CDR3 nucleotides are TGTGCCAGCAGCTTAGTACGGGGTGTTAAAGAGACCCAGTACTTC. It translates to CASSLVRGVKETQYF. The chain links TRBV7-9 to TRBJ2-5; D perhaps matches TRBD2 (5 bases). Germline CDR1 reads SEHNR; CDR2 reads FQNEAQ (reference sequence). Trimming removed 1 base at V and 3 bases at J, with 12 bases between. CDR3 length equals 15 residues.

The chain employs TRBV7-9 and TRBJ1-6; D remains ambiguous. Looked up from germline, CDR1 is SEHNR and CDR2 is FQNEAQ (reference sequence). CDR3 length: 13 amino acids. With 1 base removed from V and 10 bases from J, the gap between germline ends came to 8 bases. Written as DNA, the CDR3 is TGTGCCAGCAGCTTAGGGGTCGGGTCACCCCTCCACTTT. The encoded protein is CASSLGVGSPLHF.

The rearrangement joins TRBV5-4 to TRBJ2-1, with 9 positions matching TRBD2. This CDR3 has 15 amino acids. J lost 0 bases, V lost 4 bases, and 2 bases had no gene match. Per germline, CDR1 SGHNT and CDR2 YYREEE (reference sequence). The CDR3 DNA follows: TGTGCCAGCAGCAGCGGGGGGAGCTCCTACAATGAGCAGTTCTTC. The encoded protein is CASSSGGSSYNEQFF. The entire variable domain, with the rest obtained from reference TRBV5-4 and TRBJ2-1, is as follows: ETGVTQSPTHLIKTRGQQVTLRCSSQSGHNTVSWYQQALGQGPQFIFQYYREEENGRGNFPPRFSGLQFPNYSSELNVNALELDDSALYLCASSSGGSSYNEQFFGPGTRLTVL.

The genes are TRBV28 and TRBJ2-5; the match to TRBD2 covers 8 bases. The germline gives CDR1 MDHEN, CDR2 SYDVKM. The ends lost 5 bases at V and 2 bases at J; junction bases unmatched: 10. CDR3 length: 16 amino acids. CDR3 loop: CASSPGLGGDQETQYF. For the CDR3, the DNA is TGTGCCAGCAGTCCGGGACTAGGAGGGGATCAAGAGACCCAGTACTTC.

The V and J genes are TRBV9 and TRBJ2-1; TRBD2 matches at 8 bases. CDR1 is SGDLS and CDR2 is YYNGEE in the germline V gene. There are 15 residues in the CDR3. Losses at the gene ends were 6 bases for V and 2 bases for J; bases not matched to a gene: 7. The CDR3 loop is CASNERGGTYNEQFF. The CDR3 DNA reads TGTGCCAGCAACGAACGGGGGGGCACCTACAATGAGCAGTTCTTC.

The chain links TRBV5-4 to TRBJ2-3, with D maybe TRBD1 (5 bases). Germline CDR1 and CDR2: SGHNT and YYREEE (reference sequence). V dropped 0 bases and J dropped 2 bases, with 10 bases sitting between them. The CDR3 is made up of 15 amino acids. The CDR3 DNA reads as TGTGCCAGCAGCTTGGGAATAGGGGCCACAGATACGCAGTATTTT. Its translation: CASSLGIGATDTQYF.

The chain is built from TRBV9 and TRBJ2-2; 14 bases are a match to TRBD2. Trimming took 4 bases from V and 3 from J; bases not matched to a gene: 11. The CDR3 totals 19 residues. In germline, CDR1 is SGDLS, CDR2 YYNGEE. The CDR3 region has the DNA TGTGCCAGCAGCACTTGGCGACTAGCGGGGGGGCTGGACACCGGGGAGCTGTTTTTT. Amino acids: CASSTWRLAGGLDTGELFF.

The chain joins TRBV15 to TRBJ2-2, with 8 bases identical to TRBD2. With 8 bases clipped from V and 6 bases from J, the junction kept 17 bases outside the gene matches. This CDR3 comprises 17 residues. Germline lookup yields CDR1 LNHNV and CDR2 YYDKDF (reference sequence). CDR3 bases: TGTGCCACCGGGCCTAGGGACGGGGGGGCCCTGGCCGGGGAGCTGTTTTTT. This gives the protein CATGPRDGGALAGELFF.

The rearrangement joins TRBV2 to TRBJ1-2; 11 bases line up with TRBD1. CDR3 length equals 15 residues. The J segment lost 8 bases and the V segment lost 6 bases, leaving 11 bases of the junction unmatched. Looked up from germline, CDR1 is SNHLY and CDR2 is FYNNEI. The CDR3 nucleotides read TGTGCCAGCAGCTACGCCGGGACAGGGGGAAACGGCTACACCTTC. Amino acids: CASSYAGTGGNGYTF. Looking up the rest from reference TRBV2 and TRBJ1-2 gives the full variable domain: EPEVTQTPSHQVTQMGQEVILRCVPISNHLYFYWYRQILGQKVEFLVSFYNNEISEKSEIFDDQFSVERPDGSNFTLKIRSTKLEDSAMYFCASSYAGTGGNGYTFGSGTRLTVV.

The rearrangement links TRBV11-2 to TRBJ2-5, with 7 bases lining up with TRBD1. Trimming removed 0 bases from V and 1 base from J; junction bases left unmatched: 5. The CDR3 consists of 16 residues. Germline assignment: CDR1 SGHAT and CDR2 FQNNGV. The CDR3 nucleotides read TGTGCCAGCAGCTTAGAGAACTGGGACAGCCAAGAGACCCAGTACTTC. Translated: CASSLENWDSQETQYF.